The text below deals with one T cell receptor beta chain. Its specificity is unknown. The CDR3 contains 17 residues. Germline V gene data show CDR1 as SGHKS and CDR2 as YYEKEE (reference sequence). The sample comes from a study of CXCR3-negative and CXCR3-positive naive CD8 T cells. The study, taken as a whole, reports: The study found that naive CXCR3-negative and CXCR3-positive cells shared TRBV-TRBJ usage, while memory cells differed. Both naive subsets showed comparably high diversity, and memory CD8+ cells showed much lower diversity.

With UMI labels, 5' RACE was used to prepare the TRB cDNA libraries. TCRdb reworked the 5' RACE reads into one entry per CDR3 protein, no DNA. The listing records about 7,400 distinct CDR3 sequences. This sequence was found in a human donor in good health. Some clones in this sample may be carry-over from other donors' samples. Sample: naive CXCR3- CD8+ T cells from blood. Subset specified: CD45RO-CCR7+CD27+CD95- naive CD8+ T cells lacking CXCR3 (TNR3-). The chain combines TRBV5-5 with TRBJ2-3; TCRdb designates TRBD1, a call that cannot be tested without DNA. CDR3 region: CASSFFRETTGTDTQYF.